This TCR beta chain is from a study of T-cell memory formation after mild COVID-19. Study results and caveats: The CD4+ clones that contracted clustered mainly within CM and EM, and the CD8+ clones concentrated in EMRA. Clones that shrank (day 15 to 85) were balanced CD4/CD8, whereas later expanders leaned CD4+. The authors left the SARS-CoV-2 specificity of second-wave clones peaking on day 37 unconfirmed.

The CDR3 consists of 12 residues. V gave up 2 bases and J gave up 5 bases, with 6 bases separating them. One entry per CDR3 protein, called by TCRdb with MiXCR from the 5' RACE reads. Counted here are 150,000 to 200,000 distinct CDR3 sequences, roughly 15% occurring once; the ten biggest clones make up around an eighth. About this clonotype: The antigen is unknown.

This receptor was identified in an adult woman who had mild COVID-19 (a few samples of this study predate the infection). Cell type and time point are not known. The genes are TRBV12-3 or TRBV12-4 and TRBJ1-2; D remains ambiguous. Specimen: PBMCs or a T cell subset sorted from them (not recorded which). The CDR3 spells CASSLNAYGYTF. CDR3 nucleotide sequence: TGTGCCAGCAGTTTAAATGCATATGGCTACACCTTC.